This note documents a single TCR beta chain sequence. The data belong to a study of blood T cell repertoires in COVID-19. Profiled with immunoSEQ multiplex PCR; TCRdb holds only in-frame clones, not every one. The profile shows 200,000 to 250,000 clones, about 90% of them singletons. Source material: peripheral blood. This TCR was recovered from a man younger than 30 with active or convalescent COVID-19.

CDR3 amino acids: CASSSREFPHEQYF. In nucleotides, the CDR3 is TGTGCCAGCAGCTCACGGGAATTTCCCCACGAGCAGTACTTC. The V and J genes are TRBV11-3 and TRBJ2-7; D perhaps matches TRBD2 (5 bases). The germline CDR1 and CDR2 sequences are SGHNT and YENEEA. CDR3 size: 14 residues. The ends were cut back, 4 bases at V and 5 bases at J, with 15 bases in the middle.